This TCR beta chain comes out of a study of cytomegalovirus exposure and HLA in healthy donors. Overall study findings and caveats: Both high specificity and high sensitivity reportedly marked the classifier's diagnosis of cytomegalovirus status. Using a false discovery rate of 0.05, a later analysis showed that approximately 17,000 TCR beta sequences were associated with HLA alleles. Within the data, a cluster of highly shared sequence variants was likely a sequencing artifact.

About this clone itself: Antigen: not known.

The germline gives CDR1 SQVTM, CDR2 ANQGSEA. The V gene lost 6 bases and the J gene lost 1 base, with 18 bases spanning the gap. The CDR3 consists of 15 residues. The PCR had 60 Vbeta and 13 Jbeta primers. In the authors' methods: Unique TCR beta chains numbered around 80 million in a later analysis, with around 10 million shared. Repertoires were generated with immunoSEQ multiplex PCR, while TCRdb's copy carries only in-frame clones and drops some. D and trimming come from the DNA, and the V and J calls and clone size come from that table. The sample yields about 140,000 clones, around 84% seen once.

The gene calls are TRBV29-1 and TRBJ1-1; D possibly corresponds to TRBD1 (5 bases). The sample comprised PBMCs. This receptor was taken from a man aged 50-59 years in good health and CMV-seronegative. The CDR3 sequence is CSVRGGLETNTEAFF. In DNA, the CDR3 is TGCAGCGTCCGTGGGGGGTTGGAAACGAACACTGAAGCTTTCTTT.